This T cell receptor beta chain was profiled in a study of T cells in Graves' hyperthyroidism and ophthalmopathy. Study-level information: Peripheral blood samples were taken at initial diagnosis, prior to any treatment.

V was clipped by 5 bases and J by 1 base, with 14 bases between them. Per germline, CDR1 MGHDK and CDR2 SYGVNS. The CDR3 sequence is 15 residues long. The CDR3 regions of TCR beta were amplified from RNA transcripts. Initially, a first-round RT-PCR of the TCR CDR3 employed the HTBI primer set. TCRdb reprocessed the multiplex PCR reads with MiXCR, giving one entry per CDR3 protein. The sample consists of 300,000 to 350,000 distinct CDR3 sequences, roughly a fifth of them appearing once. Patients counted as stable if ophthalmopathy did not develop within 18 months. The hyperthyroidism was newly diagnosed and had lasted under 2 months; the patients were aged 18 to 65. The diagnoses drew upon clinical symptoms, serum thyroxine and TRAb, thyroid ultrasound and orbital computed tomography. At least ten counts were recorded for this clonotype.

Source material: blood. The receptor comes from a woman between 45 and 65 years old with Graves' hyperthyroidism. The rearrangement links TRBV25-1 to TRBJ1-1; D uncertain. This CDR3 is CASSFAGGPNTEAFF. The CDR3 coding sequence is TGTGCCAGCAGTTTCGCCGGCGGTCCGAACACTGAAGCTTTCTTT.